This T cell receptor (beta chain) derives from a study of T-cell reconstitution after alpha-beta-depleted transplantation in children. Preparing the TCRbeta library involved the use of unique molecular identifiers. TCRdb re-called the PCR reads with MiXCR, one entry per CDR3 protein. The table lists some 300,000 distinct CDR3 sequences, about 9.3% of them singletons. This clonotype was counted between two and nine times. The CDR3 is 13 residues long. CDR1 and CDR2 (germline): MNHNY, SVGAGI (reference sequence). V was pared by 6 bases and J by 6 bases, with 12 bases between. The clonotype was recovered from a human donor who donated a stem cell graft to a child with acute lymphoblastic leukemia. Sequenced here: PBMCs from the stem cell graft donor, sampled from the stem cell graft. The chain carries TRBV6-6 and TRBJ1-5; D remains ambiguous. CDR3 sequence reads: CASSADFIQPQHF. In nucleotides, the CDR3 is TGTGCCAGCAGCGCCGATTTTATTCAGCCCCAGCATTTT.